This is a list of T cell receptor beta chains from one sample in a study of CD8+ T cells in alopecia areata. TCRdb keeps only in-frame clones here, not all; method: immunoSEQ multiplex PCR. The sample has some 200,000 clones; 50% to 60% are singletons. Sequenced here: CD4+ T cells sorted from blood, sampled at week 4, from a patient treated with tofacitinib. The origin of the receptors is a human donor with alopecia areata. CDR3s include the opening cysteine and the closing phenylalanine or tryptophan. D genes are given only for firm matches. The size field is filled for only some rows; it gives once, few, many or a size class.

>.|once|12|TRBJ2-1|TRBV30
TGTGCCTGGAGTCGATTACCCAATGAGCAGTTCTTC
CAWSRLPNEQFF
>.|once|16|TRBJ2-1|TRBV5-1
TGCGCCAGCAGCTTGCCCCTAAGACAGGCCTACAATGAGCAGTTCTTC
CASSLPLRQAYNEQFF
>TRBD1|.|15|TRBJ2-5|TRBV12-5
TGTGCTAGTGGACCCGGACAGGGGAGACAAGAGACCCAGTACTTC
CASGPGQGRQETQYF
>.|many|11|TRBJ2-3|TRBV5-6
TGTGCCAGCAGCTTCGGTGATACGCAGTATTTT
CASSFGDTQYF
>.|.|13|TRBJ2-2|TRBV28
TGTGCCAGCCGGGGGATGAACACCGGGGAGCTGTTTTTT
CASRGMNTGELFF
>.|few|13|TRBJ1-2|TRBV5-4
TGTGCCAGCAGCTTGGGCGGGGGGTATGGCTACACCTTC
CASSLGGGYGYTF
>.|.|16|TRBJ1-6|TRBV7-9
TGTGCCAGCAGCCTTTCGGATCCGGCCTATAATTCACCCCTCCACTTT
CASSLSDPAYNSPLHF
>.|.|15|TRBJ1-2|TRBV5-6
TGTGCCAGCAGCTTGCCGTTCGGGAAAACCTATGGCTACACCTTC
CASSLPFGKTYGYTF
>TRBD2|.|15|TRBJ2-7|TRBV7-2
TGTGCCAGCAGCAGGGCCGGGACTAGCGACTACGAGCAGTACTTC
CASSRAGTSDYEQYF
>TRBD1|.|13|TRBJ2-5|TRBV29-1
TGCAGCGCTGAGGGGGCGCGAGGGGAGACCCAGTACTTC
CSAEGARGETQYF
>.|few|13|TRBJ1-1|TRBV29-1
TGCAGCGCCCATCAGGGAGGAGACACTGAAGCTTTCTTT
CSAHQGGDTEAFF
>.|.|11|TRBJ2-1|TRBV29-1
TGCAGCGTTGAATCCTTCAATGAGCAGTTCTTC
CSVESFNEQFF
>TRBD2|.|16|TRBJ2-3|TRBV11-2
TGTGCCAGCAGCTTAGGCCGGGGGGGCAGCACAGATACGCAGTATTTT
CASSLGRGGSTDTQYF
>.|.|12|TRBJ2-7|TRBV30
TGTGCCTGGACTCAGTCGGGGTACGAGCAGTACTTC
CAWTQSGYEQYF
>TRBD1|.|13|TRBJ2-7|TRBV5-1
TGCGCCAGCAGCGAGGGGGACAGGGGTAAGCAGTACTTC
CASSEGDRGKQYF
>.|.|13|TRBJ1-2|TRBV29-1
TGCAGCGTCCTAAGTTCAGGAGGGACTGGCTACACCTTC
CSVLSSGGTGYTF
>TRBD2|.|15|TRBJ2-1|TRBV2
TGTGCCAGCAGTGAAGGGTTAGCGGGTTACAATGAGCAGTTCTTC
CASSEGLAGYNEQFF
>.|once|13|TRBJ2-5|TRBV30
TGTGCCTGGAGTGGGAGCCGTGAGGAGACCCAGTACTTC
CAWSGSREETQYF
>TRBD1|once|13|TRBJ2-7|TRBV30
TGTGCCTGGGGGACAGGAATTACCAACGAGCAGTACTTC
CAWGTGITNEQYF
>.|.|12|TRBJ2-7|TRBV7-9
TGTGCCACGGATCTCCTCCCTTACGAGCAGTACTTC
CATDLLPYEQYF
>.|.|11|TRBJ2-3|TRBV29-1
TGCAGCGTTGCAAGAACAGATACGCAGTATTTT
CSVARTDTQYF
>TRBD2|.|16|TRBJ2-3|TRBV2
TGTGCCAGCAGTGAACGGTCGGGGGGGCCCCCGGATACGCAGTATTTT
CASSERSGGPPDTQYF
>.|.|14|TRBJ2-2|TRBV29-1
TGCAGCGTTAGCGGCCGGTCTTACACCGGGGAGCTGTTTTTT
CSVSGRSYTGELFF
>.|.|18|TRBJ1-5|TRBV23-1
TGCGCCAGCAGTCATCAGCTAATACCCAGGGGTCGCAATCAGCCCCAGCATTTT
CASSHQLIPRGRNQPQHF
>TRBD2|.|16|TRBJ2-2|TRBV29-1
TGCAGCGTTGGTGCGGGGGGCTCCGCGAACACCGGGGAGCTGTTTTTT
CSVGAGGSANTGELFF
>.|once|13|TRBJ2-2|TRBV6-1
TGTGCCAGCAGTGAGCACCACACCGGGGAGCTGTTTTTT
CASSEHHTGELFF
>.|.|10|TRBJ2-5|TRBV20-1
TGCAGTGCTAGGCGGGAGACCCAGTACTTC
CSARRETQYF
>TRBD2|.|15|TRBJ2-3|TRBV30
TGTGCCTGGAGTGGACTAGCGGCTAGCACAGATACGCAGTATTTT
CAWSGLAASTDTQYF
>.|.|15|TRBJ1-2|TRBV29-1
TGCAGCGCCCCCCGGAGGGGGGTGGAGTCCTATGGCTACACCTTC
CSAPRRGVESYGYTF
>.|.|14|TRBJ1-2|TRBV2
TGTGCCAGCAGTCCCTTAGGGCCTGACTATGGCTACACCTTC
CASSPLGPDYGYTF
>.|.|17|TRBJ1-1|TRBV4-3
TGCGCCAGCAGCCAAGATTACAGGGCGGCTTTTGGCACTGAAGCTTTCTTT
CASSQDYRAAFGTEAFF
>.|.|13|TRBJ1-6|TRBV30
TGTGCCTGGTTAGAAGGGGCGAATTCACCCCTCCACTTT
CAWLEGANSPLHF
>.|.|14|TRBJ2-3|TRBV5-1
TGCGCCAGCAGCCTACTGAAAGGGGAAGATACGCAGTATTTT
CASSLLKGEDTQYF
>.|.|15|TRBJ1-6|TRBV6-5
TGTGCCAGCAACTCTCGCGCAAACTATAATTCACCCCTCCACTTT
CASNSRANYNSPLHF
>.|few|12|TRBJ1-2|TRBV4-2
TGTGCCAGCAGCCAGGGTAACTATGGCTACACCTTC
CASSQGNYGYTF
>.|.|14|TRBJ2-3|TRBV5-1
TGCGCCAGCAGCTCCGGTCCTCTCACAGATACGCAGTATTTT
CASSSGPLTDTQYF
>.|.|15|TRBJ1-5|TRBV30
TGTGCCTGGAGTGAGGGCCTCAGGAGTGGTCAGCCCCAGCATTTT
CAWSEGLRSGQPQHF
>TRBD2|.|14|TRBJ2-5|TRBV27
TGTGCCAGCGGTAGTTCGCGGGGGGGCGAGACCCAGTACTTC
CASGSSRGGETQYF
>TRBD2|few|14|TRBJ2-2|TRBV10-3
TGTGCCATCAGCGCAGCGGGGGGGCAACGGGAGCTGTTTTTT
CAISAAGGQRELFF
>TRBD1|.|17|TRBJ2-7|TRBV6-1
TGTGCCAGCAGTGACGTTTCGTGGGGACAGGGAAGGTACGAGCAGTACTTC
CASSDVSWGQGRYEQYF
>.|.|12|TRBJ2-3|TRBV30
TGTGCCTGGAGCGACCGCACAGATACGCAGTATTTT
CAWSDRTDTQYF
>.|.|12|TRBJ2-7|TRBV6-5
TGTGCCAGCAGTGGGGCCGTTAGCGAGCAGTACTTC
CASSGAVSEQYF
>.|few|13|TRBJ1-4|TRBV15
TGTGCCACCAGCAGAGCCCCCGGGGAAAAACTGTTTTTT
CATSRAPGEKLFF
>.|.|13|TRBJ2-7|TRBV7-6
TGTGCCAGCAGCTTAGGAGGGGGCTACGAGCAGTACTTC
CASSLGGGYEQYF
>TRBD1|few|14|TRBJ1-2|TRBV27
TGTGCCAGCAGTTCCCACTCGGGACAGAATGGCTACACCTTC
CASSSHSGQNGYTF
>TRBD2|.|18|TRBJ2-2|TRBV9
TGTGCCAGCAGCGTATTCCCCCTCACTAGCGGGGGCACCGGGGAGCTGTTTTTT
CASSVFPLTSGGTGELFF
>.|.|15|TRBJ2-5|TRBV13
TGTGCCAGCAGTCGCCCCCAGGGCGGCCAAGAGACCCAGTACTTC
CASSRPQGGQETQYF
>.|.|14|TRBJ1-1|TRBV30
TGTGCCTGGACCTCGGGGGCCTTGAACACTGAAGCTTTCTTT
CAWTSGALNTEAFF
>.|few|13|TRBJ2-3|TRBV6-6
TGTGCCAGCAGCCAAGTCCGCACAGATACGCAGTATTTT
CASSQVRTDTQYF
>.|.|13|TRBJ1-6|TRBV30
TGTGCCTGGAGTGTACTGGCAAAGAGTACCCTCCACTTT
CAWSVLAKSTLHF
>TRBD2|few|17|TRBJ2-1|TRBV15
TGTGCCACCAGCAGAGATTGGGGAGCGGGGGGGCTCAATGAGCAGTTCTTC
CATSRDWGAGGLNEQFF
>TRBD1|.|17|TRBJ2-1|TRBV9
TGTGCCAGCAGCGTAGTTGAGGTGTGGGACAGGGATAATGAGCAGTTCTTC
CASSVVEVWDRDNEQFF
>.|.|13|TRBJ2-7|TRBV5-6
TGTGCCAGCAGCTTGGCCCCAGCCTACGAGCAGTACTTC
CASSLAPAYEQYF